These 30 T cell receptor beta chains originate from one sample sequenced in a study of monozygotic twins with inflammatory bowel disease. Each CDR3 protein gets one entry in TCRdb, which reprocessed the 5' RACE reads and gives no DNA. In all, the sample yields more than 100,000 distinct CDR3 sequences. Sample: blood. These receptors were obtained from a human donor with ulcerative colitis or Crohn's disease, or a healthy co-twin of an affected twin (not recorded which).

The V call is TRBV20-1, the J call TRBJ2-5; TCRdb names TRBD1, which stays unverified in the absence of DNA. Germline V gives CDR1 DFQATT, CDR2 SNEGSKA (reference sequence). This CDR3 is 13 amino acids long. The CDR3: CSARDLRGQTQYF.

The CDR3 sequence: CASSLWMGGAYNEQFF. The V gene is TRBV7-9, the J gene TRBJ2-1; TCRdb gives TRBD1 as the D gene, but with no DNA this cannot be confirmed. The V gene's germline CDR1 is SEHNR and CDR2 FQNEAQ (reference sequence). This CDR3 spans 16 amino acids.

The chain is built from TRBV18 and TRBJ2-7; the D call from TCRdb, TRBD1, cannot be confirmed without DNA. Germline V gene sequence: CDR1 KGHSH, CDR2 LQKENI. This CDR3 has 16 amino acids. The CDR3 here is CASSPTSGQGFVEQYF. Full variable domain (remainder filled in from reference TRBV18 and TRBJ2-7): NAGVMQNPRHLVRRRGQEARLRCSPMKGHSHVYWYRQLPEEGLKFMVYLQKENIIDESGMPKERFSAEFPKEGPSILRIQQVVRGDSAAYFCASSPTSGQGFVEQYFGPGTRLTVT.

The V and J genes are TRBV29-1 and TRBJ1-1. The CDR3 runs 13 residues. Germline V gene sequence: CDR1 SQVTM, CDR2 ANQGSEA. The CDR3 loop reads CSVRQGGNTEAFF.

This chain connects TRBV5-1 to TRBJ2-7; no DNA is available, so the TRBD2 call from TCRdb remains unchecked. The germline gives CDR1 SGHRS, CDR2 YFSETQ. This CDR3 is 16 amino acids long. This CDR3 reads CASSPAGWAGVDEQYF.

This chain links TRBV5-1 with TRBJ2-5; TCRdb returns TRBD1, unconfirmable since there is no DNA. The CDR3 runs 17 residues. Germline lookup yields CDR1 SGHRS and CDR2 YFSETQ. The CDR3 reads CASSFGTNRGRQETQYF.

The rearrangement uses TRBV12-3 or TRBV12-4 and TRBJ1-2; TCRdb designates TRBD1, a call that cannot be tested without DNA. CDR3 length equals 14 residues. This chain's CDR3 is CASSPRDRFYGYTF.

The rearrangement joins TRBV10-3 to TRBJ2-5; TCRdb's D call, TRBD2, is unchecked because there is no DNA. Germline loops: CDR1 ENHRY, CDR2 SYGVKD. The CDR3 runs to 15 residues. The CDR3: CAISEASGMQETQYF.

This chain uses TRBV27 with TRBJ1-2; the TCRdb D gene call, TRBD1, has no DNA to confirm it. This CDR3 comprises 13 residues. Germline values: CDR1 MNHEY, CDR2 SMNVEV (reference sequence). The CDR3 is CASKTAGGLGYTF.

This chain uses TRBV20-1 with TRBJ2-3. Germline V lookup: CDR1 DFQATT, CDR2 SNEGSKA (reference sequence). CDR3 length: 12 amino acids. CDR3 amino acids: CSARVLADTQYF.

This chain joins TRBV28 and TRBJ2-3; as DNA is missing, the TRBD1 call by TCRdb cannot be tested. In germline, CDR1 is MDHEN, CDR2 SYDVKM. There are 14 residues in the CDR3. CDR3: CASTPDTSTDTQYF.

The chain combines TRBV7-9 with TRBJ2-5; without DNA, the TCRdb call of TRBD2 cannot be checked. CDR1 is SEHNR and CDR2 is FQNEAQ in the germline V gene (reference sequence). The CDR3 runs 17 residues. CDR3 protein: CASSPPGLAGSRETQYF.

The chain carries TRBV28 and TRBJ1-1. The CDR3 loop spans 11 amino acids. The V gene's germline CDR1 is MDHEN and CDR2 SYDVKM. The CDR3 sequence is CASPSSTEAFF.

This chain uses TRBV6-1 with TRBJ1-1. This CDR3 is built from 14 residues. CDR1 is MNHNS, CDR2 SASEGT, per germline. Here the CDR3 reads CASRIGGRVTEAFF.

The chain employs TRBV10-3 and TRBJ2-3; TCRdb returns TRBD1, unconfirmable since there is no DNA. Looked up from germline, CDR1 is ENHRY and CDR2 is SYGVKD. This CDR3 has 14 residues. The CDR3 spells CAISFAGDTDTQYF.

This sequence joins TRBV3-1 and TRBJ2-3; with no DNA, the TCRdb D assignment of TRBD2 cannot be verified. This CDR3 has 13 residues. Germline assignment: CDR1 LGHDT and CDR2 YNNKEL (reference sequence). The CDR3 reads CASSLGTPQAQYF.

The chain uses TRBV4-3 and TRBJ2-3; as DNA is missing, the TRBD2 call by TCRdb cannot be tested. CDR1 and CDR2 from the germline V gene are LGHNA and YSLEER. CDR3 length equals 16 residues. The CDR3 here is CASSQGVAGGRDTQYF.

J is TRBJ2-1 and V is TRBV5-1; TCRdb lists TRBD2, though no DNA is available to test this call. The CDR3 spans 15 residues. CDR1 and CDR2 from the germline V gene are SGHRS and YFSETQ. This CDR3 is CASSLEAASHNEQFF.

The chain recombines TRBV14 with TRBJ2-2. Germline V gene sequence: CDR1 SGHDN, CDR2 FVKESK. This CDR3 region has 13 residues. The CDR3 region is CASNRRSTGELFF.

V is TRBV6-5 and J is TRBJ2-1; absent DNA, TCRdb's TRBD1 call cannot be checked. Germline CDR1 reads MNHEY; CDR2 reads SVGAGI. The CDR3 totals 14 residues. CDR3 loop: CASSYSGQVNEQFF.

The gene calls are TRBV6-5 and TRBJ2-7. CDR1 is MNHEY, CDR2 SVGAGI, per germline. The CDR3 has 14 residues. The CDR3 region is CASRYSFGDYEQYF.

This rearrangement joins TRBV5-1 to TRBJ2-2. The CDR3 sequence is 13 residues long. Germline V gene data show CDR1 as SGHRS and CDR2 as YFSETQ. The CDR3 here is CASSTNTAGELFF.

The gene calls are TRBV11-2 and TRBJ2-3. Looked up from germline, CDR1 is SGHAT and CDR2 is FQNNGV. The CDR3 is made up of 14 amino acids. The CDR3 reads CASSFLDFTDTQYF.

The chain links TRBV29-1 to TRBJ2-2; absent DNA, TCRdb's TRBD2 call cannot be checked. Germline loops: CDR1 SQVTM, CDR2 ANQGSEA. There are 14 residues in the CDR3. CDR3 region: CSVPKGFNTGELFF.

CDR3 in amino acids: CASSPTQTEQYF. V and J are TRBV6-5 and TRBJ2-7. CDR3 length equals 12 residues. Germline CDR1 and CDR2: MNHEY and SVGAGI.

The chain has TRBV5-1 and TRBJ2-2; TCRdb picks TRBD1, but there is no DNA to check that call. The CDR3 covers 16 residues. CDR1 is SGHRS and CDR2 is YFSETQ in the germline V gene. CDR3 in amino acids: CASSWNDREFTGELFF. The complete variable domain, with remaining parts taken from reference TRBV5-1 and TRBJ2-2, reads KAGVTQTPRYLIKTRGQQVTLSCSPISGHRSVSWYQQTPGQGLQFLFEYFSETQRNKGNFPGRFSGRQFSNSRSEMNVSTLELGDSALYLCASSWNDREFTGELFFGEGSRLTVL.

The CDR3 loop is CSAPRTGVNEQYF. The chain carries TRBV20-1 and TRBJ2-7; TCRdb calls TRBD1, which cannot be checked without DNA. Germline CDR1 reads DFQATT; CDR2 reads SNEGSKA (reference sequence). The CDR3 runs to 13 residues.

The V gene is TRBV12-3 or TRBV12-4, the J gene TRBJ2-5; without DNA, the TCRdb call of TRBD2 cannot be checked. This CDR3 has 17 residues. CDR3 amino acids: CASSFGRLAGMGETQYF.

The chain carries TRBV12-3 or TRBV12-4 and TRBJ2-5; TCRdb names TRBD1, which stays unverified in the absence of DNA. The CDR3 totals 15 residues. The CDR3 here is CASSSGLARLETQYF.

The rearrangement joins TRBV29-1 to TRBJ2-7; TCRdb names TRBD1, which stays unverified in the absence of DNA. CDR3 length: 12 amino acids. Germline CDR1 reads SQVTM; CDR2 reads ANQGSEA. CDR3 residues: CSGYRDPYEQYF.